The clone carrying this TCR beta chain has at least ten counts. The data were obtained in a study of T cells in Graves' hyperthyroidism and ophthalmopathy. Amplification targeted TCR beta CDR3 regions from RNA transcripts. The study used the HTBI primer set for a first-round RT-PCR of the TCR CDR3. TCRdb re-called the multiplex PCR reads with MiXCR, one entry per CDR3 protein. The sample carries about 690,000 distinct CDR3 sequences, roughly 17% recorded once. The specimen was blood. The TCR sequence derives from a man between 50 and 59 years old with Graves' hyperthyroidism.

CDR3 bases: TGTGCCTGGAACATTAATTCACCCCTCCACTTT. Translated, it gives CAWNINSPLHF. This chain connects TRBV30 to TRBJ1-6; D is undetermined. The CDR3 length is 11 residues. The V end was cut by 4 bases, the J end by 6 bases, with 4 bases between. Germline assignment: CDR1 GTSNPN and CDR2 SVGIG (reference sequence).